This T cell receptor beta chain comes out of a study of blood T cell repertoires in COVID-19. Study-level background: Specimens from acute and convalescent COVID-19 originated in the United States, Italy and Spain. T cells, B-cell-depleted T cells, or PBMCs provided the cDNA or gDNA that served as material.

The CDR3 totals 13 residues. CDR1 and CDR2 (germline): MRHNA, SNTAGT. J gave up 10 bases and V 0 bases, and 3 bases lay outside the gene matches. Patients in Seattle were enrolled during active infection, then followed longitudinally. Data came from immunoSEQ multiplex PCR; TCRdb stores just in-frame clones and leaves some out. The sample shows roughly 300,000 clones, about 90% of them seen only once. The specimen was peripheral blood. This receptor was obtained from a woman aged 25 to 39 with COVID-19, enrolled during active disease. The genes are TRBV6-4 and TRBJ2-1, with 7 bases fitting TRBD2. DNA of the CDR3: TGTGCCAGCAGTGACTCTTACGGGGGGGAGCAGTTCTTC. Protein sequence: CASSDSYGGEQFF.